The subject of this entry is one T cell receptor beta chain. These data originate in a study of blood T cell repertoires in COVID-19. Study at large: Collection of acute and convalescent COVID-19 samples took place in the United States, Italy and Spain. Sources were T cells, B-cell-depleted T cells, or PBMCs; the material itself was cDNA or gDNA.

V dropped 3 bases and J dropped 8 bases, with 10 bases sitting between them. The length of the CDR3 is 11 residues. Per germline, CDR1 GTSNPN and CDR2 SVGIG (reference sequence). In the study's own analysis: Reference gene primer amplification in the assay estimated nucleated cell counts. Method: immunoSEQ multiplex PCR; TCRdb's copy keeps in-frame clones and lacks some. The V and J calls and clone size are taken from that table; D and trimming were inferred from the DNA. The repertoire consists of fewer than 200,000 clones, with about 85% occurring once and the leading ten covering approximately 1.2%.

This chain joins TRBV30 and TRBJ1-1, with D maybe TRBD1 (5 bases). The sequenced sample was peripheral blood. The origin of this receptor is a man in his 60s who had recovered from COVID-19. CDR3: CAWSENREAFF. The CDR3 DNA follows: TGTGCCTGGAGCGAAAACAGGGAAGCTTTCTTT.